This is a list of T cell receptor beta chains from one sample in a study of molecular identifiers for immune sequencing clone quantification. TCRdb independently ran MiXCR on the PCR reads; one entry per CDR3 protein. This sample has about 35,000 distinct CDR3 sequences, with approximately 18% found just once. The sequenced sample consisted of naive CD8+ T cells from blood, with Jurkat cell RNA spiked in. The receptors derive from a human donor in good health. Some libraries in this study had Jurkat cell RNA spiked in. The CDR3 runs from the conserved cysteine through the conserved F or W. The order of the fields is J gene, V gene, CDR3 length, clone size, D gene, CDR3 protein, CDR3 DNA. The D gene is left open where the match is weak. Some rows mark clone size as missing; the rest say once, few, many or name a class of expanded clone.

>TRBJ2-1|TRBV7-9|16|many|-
CASSLVARSSYNEQFF
TGTGCCAGCAGCTTAGTGGCGAGAAGCTCCTACAATGAGCAGTTCTTC
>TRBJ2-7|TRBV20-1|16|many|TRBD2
CSARDRLAGLPYEQYF
TGCAGTGCCAGAGATCGGCTAGCGGGCCTCCCCTACGAGCAGTACTTC
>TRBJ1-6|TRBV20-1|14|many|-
CSARGQGFGSPLHF
TGCAGTGCTAGAGGTCAGGGGTTCGGTTCACCCCTCCACTTT
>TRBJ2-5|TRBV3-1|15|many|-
CASSQDLSYQETQYF
TGTGCCAGCAGCCAAGATCTGTCCTACCAAGAGACCCAGTACTTC
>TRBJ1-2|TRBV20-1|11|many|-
CSARGSYGYTF
TGCAGTGCTAGGGGGTCCTATGGCTACACCTTC
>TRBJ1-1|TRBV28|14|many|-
CASSSGHYNTEAFF
TGTGCCAGCAGTTCGGGACATTACAACACTGAAGCTTTCTTT
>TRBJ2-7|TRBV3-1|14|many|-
CASSSLGRFGEQYF
TGTGCCAGCAGCTCCCTGGGGAGGTTCGGCGAGCAGTACTTC
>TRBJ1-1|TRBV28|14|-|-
CASSLLRLGTEAFF
TGTGCCAGCAGTTTACTACGGCTGGGCACTGAAGCTTTCTTT
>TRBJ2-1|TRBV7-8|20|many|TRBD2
CASSLAAGLAGVSSYNEQFF
TGTGCCAGCAGCTTAGCAGCGGGACTAGCGGGAGTAAGCTCCTACAATGAGCAGTTCTTC
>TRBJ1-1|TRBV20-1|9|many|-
CSARRGAFF
TGCAGTGCTAGACGTGGGGCTTTCTTT
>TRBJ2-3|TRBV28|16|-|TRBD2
CASRPTSGREADTQYF
TGTGCCAGCAGACCTACTAGCGGGAGGGAGGCAGATACGCAGTATTTT
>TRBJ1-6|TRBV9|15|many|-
CASSVEGGPNSPLHF
TGTGCCAGCAGCGTAGAAGGAGGGCCCAATTCACCCCTCCACTTT
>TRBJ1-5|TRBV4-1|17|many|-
CASSQERGDPGNQPQHF
TGCGCCAGCAGCCAAGAGAGGGGGGACCCTGGCAATCAGCCCCAGCATTTT
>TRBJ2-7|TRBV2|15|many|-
CASSDPGISRYEQYF
TGTGCCAGCAGTGATCCGGGAATCTCGCGCTACGAGCAGTACTTC
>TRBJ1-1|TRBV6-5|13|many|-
CASSSNGNAEAFF
TGTGCCAGCAGTTCCAATGGGAACGCTGAAGCTTTCTTT
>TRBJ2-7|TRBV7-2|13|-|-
CASSPTTTYEQYF
TGTGCCAGCAGCCCAACTACAACTTACGAGCAGTACTTC
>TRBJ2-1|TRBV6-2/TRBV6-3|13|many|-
CASSYSISYEQFF
TGTGCCAGCAGTTACTCGATCTCCTACGAGCAGTTCTTC
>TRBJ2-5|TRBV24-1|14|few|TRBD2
CATSSVAGVETQYF
TGTGCCACCAGTTCCGTAGCGGGAGTGGAGACCCAGTACTTC
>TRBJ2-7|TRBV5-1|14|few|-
CASSPPQTDYEQYF
TGCGCCAGCAGCCCGCCTCAGACGGACTACGAGCAGTACTTC
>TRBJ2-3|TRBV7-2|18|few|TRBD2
CASSNPVIAGGPPDTQYF
TGTGCCAGCAGCAACCCCGTCATAGCGGGAGGGCCTCCAGATACGCAGTATTTT
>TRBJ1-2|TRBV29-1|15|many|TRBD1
CSVGPSMTGVGGYTF
TGCAGCGTCGGCCCTAGTATGACAGGGGTTGGCGGCTACACCTTC
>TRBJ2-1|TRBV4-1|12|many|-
CASSHTYNEQFF
TGCGCCAGCAGCCATACCTACAATGAGCAGTTCTTC
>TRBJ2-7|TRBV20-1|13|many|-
CSAWAGTTYEQYF
TGCAGTGCTTGGGCCGGGACAACCTACGAGCAGTACTTC
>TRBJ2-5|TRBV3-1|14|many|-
CASNGAKGEETQYF
TGTGCCAGCAACGGGGCAAAGGGGGAAGAGACCCAGTACTTC
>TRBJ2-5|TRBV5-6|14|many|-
CASSHSSGKETQYF
TGTGCCAGCAGCCACTCTTCGGGGAAGGAGACCCAGTACTTC
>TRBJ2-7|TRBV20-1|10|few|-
CSASGDEQYF
TGCAGTGCTAGTGGGGATGAGCAGTACTTC
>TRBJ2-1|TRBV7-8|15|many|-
CASRRRTLLGNEQFF
TGTGCCAGCAGACGCCGGACCCTACTGGGCAATGAGCAGTTCTTC
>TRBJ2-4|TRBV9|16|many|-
CASSVEVTSAKNIQYF
TGTGCCAGCAGCGTAGAGGTCACCTCAGCCAAAAACATTCAGTACTTC
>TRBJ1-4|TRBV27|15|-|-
CASSLVTGTREKLFF
TGTGCCAGCAGTCTAGTGACAGGAACCCGGGAAAAACTGTTTTTT
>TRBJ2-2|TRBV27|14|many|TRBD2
CASGHMAGAGELFF
TGTGCCAGCGGACATATGGCGGGAGCCGGGGAGCTGTTTTTT
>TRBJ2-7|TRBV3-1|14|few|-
CASSQGHFGYEQYF
TGTGCCAGCAGCCAAGGACATTTCGGGTACGAGCAGTACTTC
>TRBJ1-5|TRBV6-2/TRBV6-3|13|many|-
CASWKGWDQPQHF
TGTGCCAGCTGGAAGGGCTGGGATCAGCCCCAGCATTTT
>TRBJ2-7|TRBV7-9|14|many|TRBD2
CASSQTGGFNEQYF
TGTGCCAGCAGCCAAACGGGGGGGTTCAACGAGCAGTACTTC
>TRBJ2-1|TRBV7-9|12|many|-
CASRTLMNEQFF
TGTGCCAGCCGGACACTTATGAATGAGCAGTTCTTC
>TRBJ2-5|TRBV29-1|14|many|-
CSYLIGGPKETQYF
TGCAGCTATTTAATCGGGGGACCTAAAGAGACCCAGTACTTC
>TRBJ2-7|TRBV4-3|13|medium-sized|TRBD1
CASSPDRSYEQYF
TGCGCCAGCAGCCCGGACAGGTCCTACGAGCAGTACTTC
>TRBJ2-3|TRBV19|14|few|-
CASSIWGATDTQYF
TGTGCCAGTAGTATTTGGGGGGCCACAGATACGCAGTATTTT
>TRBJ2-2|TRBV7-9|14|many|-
CASSFEGNTGELFF
TGTGCCAGCAGCTTCGAGGGAAACACCGGGGAGCTGTTTTTT
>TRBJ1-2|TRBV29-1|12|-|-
CSVRDSNYGYTF
TGCAGCGTACGAGATTCTAACTATGGCTACACCTTC
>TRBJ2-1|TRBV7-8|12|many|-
CASSLGQLEQFF
TGTGCCAGCAGCTTAGGACAGCTTGAGCAGTTCTTC
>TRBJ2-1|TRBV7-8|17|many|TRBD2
CASSLLKAGVVGNEQFF
TGTGCCAGCAGCTTGTTAAAAGCGGGAGTCGTGGGCAATGAGCAGTTCTTC
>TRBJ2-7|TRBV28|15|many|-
CASSIGGSRAYEQYF
TGTGCCAGCAGTATAGGGGGAAGTAGAGCCTACGAGCAGTACTTC
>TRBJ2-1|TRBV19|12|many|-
CASSIVYNEQFF
TGTGCCAGTAGTATAGTATACAATGAGCAGTTCTTC
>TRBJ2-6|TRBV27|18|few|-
CASSPRDPGSWGANVLTF
TGTGCCAGCAGTCCGCGGGACCCAGGTTCGTGGGGGGCCAACGTCCTGACTTTC
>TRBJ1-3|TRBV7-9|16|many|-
CASSLAATASGNTIYF
TGTGCCAGCAGCTTAGCCGCGACAGCCTCTGGAAACACCATATATTTT
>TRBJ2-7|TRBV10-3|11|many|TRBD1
CAISQGDEQYF
TGTGCCATCAGTCAGGGGGACGAGCAGTACTTC
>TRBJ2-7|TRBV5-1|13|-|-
CASSLTTSYEQYF
TGCGCCAGCAGCCTAACAACTAGCTACGAGCAGTACTTC
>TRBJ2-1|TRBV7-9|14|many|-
CASSLGGRGNEQFF
TGTGCCAGCAGCCTAGGTGGGAGAGGGAATGAGCAGTTCTTC
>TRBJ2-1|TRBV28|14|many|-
CASSFLSSYNEQFF
TGTGCCAGCAGTTTCTTAAGCTCCTACAATGAGCAGTTCTTC
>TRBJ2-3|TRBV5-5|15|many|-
CASSLSPRGTDTQYF
TGTGCCAGCAGCTTGTCCCCCAGGGGCACAGATACGCAGTATTTT
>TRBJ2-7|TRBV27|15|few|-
CASQPSRVWIYEQYF
TGTGCCAGCCAACCAAGCAGGGTTTGGATCTACGAGCAGTACTTC
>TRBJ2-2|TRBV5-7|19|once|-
CASSAGASYIVSFAGELFF
TGTGCCAGCAGCGCGGGGGCGAGTTATATTGTGTCGTTCGCCGGGGAGCTGTTTTTT
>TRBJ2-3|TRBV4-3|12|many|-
CASSPPSDTQYF
TGCGCCAGCAGTCCCCCCTCAGATACGCAGTATTTT
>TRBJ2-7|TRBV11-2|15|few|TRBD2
CASSPRTSKTYEQYF
TGTGCCAGCAGCCCGAGGACTAGCAAAACCTACGAGCAGTACTTC
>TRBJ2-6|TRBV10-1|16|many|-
CASIRSRDSGANVLTF
TGCGCCAGCATCCGATCAAGGGACTCTGGGGCCAACGTCCTGACTTTC
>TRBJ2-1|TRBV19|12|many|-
CASSIGTGEQFF
TGTGCCAGTAGTATAGGGACGGGGGAGCAGTTCTTC
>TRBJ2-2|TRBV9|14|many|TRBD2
CASTSTSDTGELFF
TGTGCCAGCACCTCAACTAGCGACACCGGGGAGCTGTTTTTT
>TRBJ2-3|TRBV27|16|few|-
CASSSIPRGEADTQYF
TGTGCCAGCAGTTCGATCCCGAGGGGGGAGGCAGATACGCAGTATTTT